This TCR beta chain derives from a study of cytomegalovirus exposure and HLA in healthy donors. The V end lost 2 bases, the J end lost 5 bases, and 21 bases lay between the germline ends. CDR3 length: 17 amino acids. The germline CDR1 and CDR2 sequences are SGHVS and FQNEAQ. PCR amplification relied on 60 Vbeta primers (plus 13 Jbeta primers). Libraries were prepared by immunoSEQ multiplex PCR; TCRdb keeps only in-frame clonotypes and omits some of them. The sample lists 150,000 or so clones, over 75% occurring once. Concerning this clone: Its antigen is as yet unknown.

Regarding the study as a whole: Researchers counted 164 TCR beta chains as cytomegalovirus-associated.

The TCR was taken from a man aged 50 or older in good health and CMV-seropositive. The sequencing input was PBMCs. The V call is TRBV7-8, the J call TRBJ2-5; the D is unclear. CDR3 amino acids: CASSLRIGQNRRETQYF. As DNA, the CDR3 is TGTGCCAGCAGCTTAAGGATTGGGCAGAACCGAAGGGAGACCCAGTACTTC.